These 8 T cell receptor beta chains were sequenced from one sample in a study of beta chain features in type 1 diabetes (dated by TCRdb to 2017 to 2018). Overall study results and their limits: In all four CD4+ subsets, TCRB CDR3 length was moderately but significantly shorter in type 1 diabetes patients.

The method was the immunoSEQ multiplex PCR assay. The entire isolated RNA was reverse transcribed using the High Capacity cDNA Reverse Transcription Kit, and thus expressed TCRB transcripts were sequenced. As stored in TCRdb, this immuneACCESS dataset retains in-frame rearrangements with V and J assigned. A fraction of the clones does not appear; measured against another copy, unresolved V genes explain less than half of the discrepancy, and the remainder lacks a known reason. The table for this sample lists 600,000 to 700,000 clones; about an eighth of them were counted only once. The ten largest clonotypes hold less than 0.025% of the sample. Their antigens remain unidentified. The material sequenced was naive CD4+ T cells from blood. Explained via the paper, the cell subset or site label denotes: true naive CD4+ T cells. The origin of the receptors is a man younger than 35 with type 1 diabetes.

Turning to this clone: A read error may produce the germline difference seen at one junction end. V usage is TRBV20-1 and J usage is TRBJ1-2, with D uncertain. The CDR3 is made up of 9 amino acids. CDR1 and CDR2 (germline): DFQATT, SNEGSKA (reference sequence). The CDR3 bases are TGCAGTGCTAGCCCCACCTGGGGCTTC. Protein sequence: CSASPTWGF.

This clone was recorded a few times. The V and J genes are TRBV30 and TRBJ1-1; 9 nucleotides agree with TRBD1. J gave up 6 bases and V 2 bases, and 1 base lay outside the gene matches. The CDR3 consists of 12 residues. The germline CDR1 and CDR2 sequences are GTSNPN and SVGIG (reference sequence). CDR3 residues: CAWSTGGSEAFF. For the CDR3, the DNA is TGTGCCTGGAGTACAGGGGGCTCTGAAGCTTTCTTT.

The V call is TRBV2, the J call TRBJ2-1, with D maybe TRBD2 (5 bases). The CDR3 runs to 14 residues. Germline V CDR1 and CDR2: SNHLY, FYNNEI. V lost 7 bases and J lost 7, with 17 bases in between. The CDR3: CASTDLVSGNEQFF. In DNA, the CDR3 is TGTGCCAGCACGGACTTGGTTTCTGGGAATGAGCAGTTCTTC.

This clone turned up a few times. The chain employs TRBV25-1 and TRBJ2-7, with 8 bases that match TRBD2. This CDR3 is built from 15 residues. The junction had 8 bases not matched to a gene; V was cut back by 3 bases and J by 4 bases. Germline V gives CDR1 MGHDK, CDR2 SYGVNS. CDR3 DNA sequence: TGTGCCAGCAGTGATTCCGGGAGGGGCCGGTACGAGCAGTACTTC. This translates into CASSDSGRGRYEQYF.

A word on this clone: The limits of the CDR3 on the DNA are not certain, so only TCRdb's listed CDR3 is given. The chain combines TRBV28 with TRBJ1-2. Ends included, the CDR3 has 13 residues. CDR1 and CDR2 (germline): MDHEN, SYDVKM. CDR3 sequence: CASSPSTLGGYTF.

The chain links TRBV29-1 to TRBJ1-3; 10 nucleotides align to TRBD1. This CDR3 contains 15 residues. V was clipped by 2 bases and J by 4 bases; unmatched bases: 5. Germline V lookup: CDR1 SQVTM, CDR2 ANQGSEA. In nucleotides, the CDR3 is TGCAGCGTTGAAATTGGACAGGGGGAAGGAAACACCATATATTTT. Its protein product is CSVEIGQGEGNTIYF.

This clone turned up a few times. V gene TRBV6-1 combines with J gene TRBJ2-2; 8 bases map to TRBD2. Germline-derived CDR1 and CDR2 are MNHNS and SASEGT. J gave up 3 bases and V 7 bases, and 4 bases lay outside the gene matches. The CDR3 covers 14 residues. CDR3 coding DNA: TGTGCCAGCACCCCGGGAGGGGACACCGGGGAGCTGTTTTTT. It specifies CASTPGGDTGELFF.

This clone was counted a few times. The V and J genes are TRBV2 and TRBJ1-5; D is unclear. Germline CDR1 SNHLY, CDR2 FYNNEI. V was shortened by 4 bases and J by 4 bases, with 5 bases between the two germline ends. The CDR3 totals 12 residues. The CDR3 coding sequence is TGTGCCAGCAGTGCGGGAAATCAGCCCCAGCATTTT. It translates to CASSAGNQPQHF.